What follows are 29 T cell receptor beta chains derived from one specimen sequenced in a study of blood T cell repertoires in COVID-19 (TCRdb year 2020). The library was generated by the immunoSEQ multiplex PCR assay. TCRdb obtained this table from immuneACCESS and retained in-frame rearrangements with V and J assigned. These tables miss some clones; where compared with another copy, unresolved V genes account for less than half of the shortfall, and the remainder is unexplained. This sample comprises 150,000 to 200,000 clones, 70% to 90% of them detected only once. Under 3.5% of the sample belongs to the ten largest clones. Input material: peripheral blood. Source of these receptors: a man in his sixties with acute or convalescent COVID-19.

For the CDR3, the DNA is TGTGCCAGCAGCTTACAGGCAGGGGGCTACGGAAACACCATATATTTT. Translation: CASSLQAGGYGNTIYF. This chain links TRBV7-3 with TRBJ1-3; 8 nucleotides align to TRBD1. Germline V gene sequence: CDR1 SGHTA, CDR2 FQGTGA. The CDR3 spans 16 residues. V was clipped by 2 bases and J by 4 bases; unmatched bases: 7.

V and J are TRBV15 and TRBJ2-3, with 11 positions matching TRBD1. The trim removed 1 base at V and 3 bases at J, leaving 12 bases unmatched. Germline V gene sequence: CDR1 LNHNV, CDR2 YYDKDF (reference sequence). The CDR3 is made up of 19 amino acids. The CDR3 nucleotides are TGTGCCACCAGCAGAGGTACCGGGACAGGGGGTATTCAGACAGATACGCAGTATTTT. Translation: CATSRGTGTGGIQTDTQYF.

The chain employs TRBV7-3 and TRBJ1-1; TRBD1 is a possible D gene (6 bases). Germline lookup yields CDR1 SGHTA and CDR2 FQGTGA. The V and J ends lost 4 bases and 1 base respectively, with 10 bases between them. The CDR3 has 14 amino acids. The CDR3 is CASSSRTANTEAFF. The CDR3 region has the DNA TGTGCCAGCAGCTCGCGGACAGCGAACACTGAAGCTTTCTTT.

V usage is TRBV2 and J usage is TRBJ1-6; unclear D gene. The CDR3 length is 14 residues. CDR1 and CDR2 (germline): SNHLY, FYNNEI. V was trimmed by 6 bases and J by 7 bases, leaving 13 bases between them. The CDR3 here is CASRSRGLNSPLHF. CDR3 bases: TGTGCCAGCAGGTCTCGGGGTTTGAATTCACCCCTCCACTTT.

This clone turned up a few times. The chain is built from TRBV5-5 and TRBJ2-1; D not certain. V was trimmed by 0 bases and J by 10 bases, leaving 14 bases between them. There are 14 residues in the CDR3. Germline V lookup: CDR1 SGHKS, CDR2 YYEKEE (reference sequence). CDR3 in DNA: TGTGCCAGCAGCTTGGCATATACTACAATAGAGCAGTTCTTC. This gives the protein CASSLAYTTIEQFF.

The CDR3 region is CASSPLRGTGELFF. Written as DNA, the CDR3 is TGTGCCAGCAGCCCCCTCAGAGGAACCGGGGAGCTGTTTTTT. J is TRBJ2-2 and V is TRBV3-1 (or the pseudogene TRBV3-2); D not resolved. This CDR3 region has 14 residues. Trimming pared 4 bases from V and 5 bases from J, leaving 11 bases between. CDR1 and CDR2 (germline): LGHDT, YNNKEL (reference sequence).

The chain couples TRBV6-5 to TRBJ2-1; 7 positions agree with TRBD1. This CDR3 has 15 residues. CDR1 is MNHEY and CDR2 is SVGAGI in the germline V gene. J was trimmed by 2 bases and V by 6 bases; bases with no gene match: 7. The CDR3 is CASSSTGSPYNEQFF. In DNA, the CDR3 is TGTGCCAGCAGCTCGACAGGGTCCCCCTACAATGAGCAGTTCTTC.

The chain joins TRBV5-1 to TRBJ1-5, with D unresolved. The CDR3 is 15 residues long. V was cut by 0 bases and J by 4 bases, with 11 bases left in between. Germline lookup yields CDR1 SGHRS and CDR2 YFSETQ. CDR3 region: CASSLEGGKNQPQHF. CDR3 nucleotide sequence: TGCGCCAGCAGCTTGGAGGGCGGGAAGAATCAGCCCCAGCATTTT.

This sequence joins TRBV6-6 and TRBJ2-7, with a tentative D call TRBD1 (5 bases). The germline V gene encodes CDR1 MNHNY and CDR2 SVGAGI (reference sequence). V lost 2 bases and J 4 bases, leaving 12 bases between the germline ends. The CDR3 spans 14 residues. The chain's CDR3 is CASSYTAGPYEQYF. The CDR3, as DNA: TGTGCCAGCAGTTACACGGCAGGGCCGTACGAGCAGTACTTC.

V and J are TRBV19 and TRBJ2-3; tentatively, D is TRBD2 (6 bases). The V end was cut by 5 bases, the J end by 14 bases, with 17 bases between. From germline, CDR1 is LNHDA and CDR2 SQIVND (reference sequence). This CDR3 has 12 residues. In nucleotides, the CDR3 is TGTGCCAGTAGTGGACTATCGAATTATCCGTATTTT. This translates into CASSGLSNYPYF.

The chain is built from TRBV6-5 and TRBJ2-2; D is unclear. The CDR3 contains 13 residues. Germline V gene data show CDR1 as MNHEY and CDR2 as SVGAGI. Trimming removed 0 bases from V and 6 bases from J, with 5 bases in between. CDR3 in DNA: TGTGCCAGCAGTTACTCGCGGTCCGGGGAGCTGTTTTTT. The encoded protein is CASSYSRSGELFF.

The CDR3 nucleotides are TGTGCCAGCAGTTACTCGACTAGCGATACCGAGCAGTACTTC. Its translation: CASSYSTSDTEQYF. The J gene is TRBJ2-7, the V gene TRBV6-5, with 8 bases aligning to TRBD2. Germline loops: CDR1 MNHEY, CDR2 SVGAGI. With V trimmed by 0 bases and J by 6 bases, 4 bases remained unmatched. There are 14 residues in the CDR3.

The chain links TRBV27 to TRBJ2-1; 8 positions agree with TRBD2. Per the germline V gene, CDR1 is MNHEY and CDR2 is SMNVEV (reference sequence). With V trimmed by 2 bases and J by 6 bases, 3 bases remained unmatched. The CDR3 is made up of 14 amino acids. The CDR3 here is CASSLTGLGNEQFF. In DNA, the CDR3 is TGTGCCAGCAGTTTAACGGGACTAGGCAATGAGCAGTTCTTC.

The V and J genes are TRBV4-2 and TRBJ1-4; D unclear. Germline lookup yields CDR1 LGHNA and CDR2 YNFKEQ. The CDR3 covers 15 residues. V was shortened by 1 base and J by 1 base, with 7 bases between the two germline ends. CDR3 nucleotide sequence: TGTGCCAGCAGCCAAGGGGGAGGAACTAATGAAAAACTGTTTTTT. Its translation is CASSQGGGTNEKLFF.

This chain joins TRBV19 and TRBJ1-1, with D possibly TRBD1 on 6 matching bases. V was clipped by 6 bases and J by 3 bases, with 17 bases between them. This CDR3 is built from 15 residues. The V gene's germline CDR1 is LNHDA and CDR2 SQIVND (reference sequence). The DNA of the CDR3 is TGTGCCAGTAGCTCGCGATGGGGGGGGCACACTGAAGCTTTCTTT. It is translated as CASSSRWGGHTEAFF. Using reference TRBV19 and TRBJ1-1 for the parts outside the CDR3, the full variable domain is DGGITQSPKYLFRKEGQNVTLSCEQNLNHDAMYWYRQDPGQGLRLIYYSQIVNDFQKGDIAEGYSVSREKKESFPLTVTSAQKNPTAFYLCASSSRWGGHTEAFFGQGTRLTVV.

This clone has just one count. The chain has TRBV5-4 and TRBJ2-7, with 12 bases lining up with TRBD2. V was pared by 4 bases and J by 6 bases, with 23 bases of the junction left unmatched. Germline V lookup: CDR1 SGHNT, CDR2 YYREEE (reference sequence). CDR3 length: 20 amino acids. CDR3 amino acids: CASSPSYRGPGTSGRAEQYF. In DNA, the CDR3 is TGTGCCAGCAGCCCCTCCTACAGGGGGCCTGGGACTAGCGGGCGCGCCGAGCAGTACTTC.

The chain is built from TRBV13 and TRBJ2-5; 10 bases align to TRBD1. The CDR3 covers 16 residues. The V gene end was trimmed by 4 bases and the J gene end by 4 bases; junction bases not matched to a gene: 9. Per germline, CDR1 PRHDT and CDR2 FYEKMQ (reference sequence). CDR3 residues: CASSSTRTGGRETQYF. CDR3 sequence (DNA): TGTGCCAGCAGCTCCACCCGGACAGGGGGGAGAGAGACCCAGTACTTC.

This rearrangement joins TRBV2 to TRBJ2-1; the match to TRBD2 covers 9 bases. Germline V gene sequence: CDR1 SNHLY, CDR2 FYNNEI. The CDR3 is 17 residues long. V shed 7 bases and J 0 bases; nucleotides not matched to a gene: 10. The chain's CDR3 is CASTRTSGRISYNEQFF. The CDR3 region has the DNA TGTGCCAGCACTAGAACCAGCGGGAGGATCTCCTACAATGAGCAGTTCTTC.

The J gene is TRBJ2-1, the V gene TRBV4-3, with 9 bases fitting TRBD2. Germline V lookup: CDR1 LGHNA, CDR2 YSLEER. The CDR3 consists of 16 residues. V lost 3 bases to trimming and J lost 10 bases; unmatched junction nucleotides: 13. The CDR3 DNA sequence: TGCGCCAGCAGCCACCAACTAGCGGGCCCACTGGGGGAGCAGTTCTTC. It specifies CASSHQLAGPLGEQFF.

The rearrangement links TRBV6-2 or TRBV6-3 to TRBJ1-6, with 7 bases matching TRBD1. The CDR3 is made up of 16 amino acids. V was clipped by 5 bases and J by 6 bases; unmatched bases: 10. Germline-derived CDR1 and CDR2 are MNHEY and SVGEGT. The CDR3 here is CASSRDRAAVNSPLHF. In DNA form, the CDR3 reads TGTGCCAGCAGTCGCGACAGGGCCGCGGTTAATTCACCCCTCCACTTT.

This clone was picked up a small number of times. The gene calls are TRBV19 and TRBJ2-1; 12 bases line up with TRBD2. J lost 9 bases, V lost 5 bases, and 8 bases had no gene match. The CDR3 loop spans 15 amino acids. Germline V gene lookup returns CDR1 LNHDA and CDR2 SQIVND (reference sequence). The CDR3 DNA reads TGTGCCAGTAGTGTGACTAGCGGGAGTACGAGTGAGCAGTTCTTC. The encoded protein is CASSVTSGSTSEQFF.

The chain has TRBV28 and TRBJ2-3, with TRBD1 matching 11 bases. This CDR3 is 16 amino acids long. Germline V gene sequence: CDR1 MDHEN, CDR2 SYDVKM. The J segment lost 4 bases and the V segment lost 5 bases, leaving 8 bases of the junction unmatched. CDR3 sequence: CASSIDPGQGADTQYF. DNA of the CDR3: TGTGCCAGCAGTATTGATCCGGGACAGGGGGCAGATACGCAGTATTTT.

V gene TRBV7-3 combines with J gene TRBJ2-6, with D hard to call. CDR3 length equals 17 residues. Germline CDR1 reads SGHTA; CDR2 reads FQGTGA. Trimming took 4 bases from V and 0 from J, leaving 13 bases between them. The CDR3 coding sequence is TGTGCCAGCAGCTCCTACGACAAAATCTCTGGGGCCAACGTCCTGACTTTC. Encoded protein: CASSSYDKISGANVLTF.

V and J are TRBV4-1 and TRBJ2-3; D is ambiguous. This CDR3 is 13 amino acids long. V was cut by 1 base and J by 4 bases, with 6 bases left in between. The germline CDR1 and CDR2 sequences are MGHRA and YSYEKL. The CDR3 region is CASSQVAPDTQYF. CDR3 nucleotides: TGCGCCAGCAGCCAAGTTGCGCCAGATACGCAGTATTTT.

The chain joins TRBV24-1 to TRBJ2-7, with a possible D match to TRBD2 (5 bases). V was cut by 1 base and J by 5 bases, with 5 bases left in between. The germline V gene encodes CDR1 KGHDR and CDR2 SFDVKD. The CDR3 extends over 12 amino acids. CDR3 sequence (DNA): TGTGCCACCAGTGATTTTAGCGACGAGCAGTACTTC. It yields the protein CATSDFSDEQYF.

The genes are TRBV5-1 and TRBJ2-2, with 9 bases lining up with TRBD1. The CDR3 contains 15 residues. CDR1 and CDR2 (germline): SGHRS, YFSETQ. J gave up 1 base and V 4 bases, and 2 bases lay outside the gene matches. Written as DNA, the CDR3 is TGCGCCAGCAGCACGGGACAGGGGAACACCGGGGAGCTGTTTTTT. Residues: CASSTGQGNTGELFF.

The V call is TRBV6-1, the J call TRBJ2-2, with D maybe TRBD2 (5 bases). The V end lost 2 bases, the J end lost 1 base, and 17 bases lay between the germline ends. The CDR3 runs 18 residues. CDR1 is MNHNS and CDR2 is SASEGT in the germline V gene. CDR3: CASSERAGGFMNTGELFF. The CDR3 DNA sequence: TGTGCCAGCAGTGAAAGGGCCGGAGGCTTTATGAACACCGGGGAGCTGTTTTTT.

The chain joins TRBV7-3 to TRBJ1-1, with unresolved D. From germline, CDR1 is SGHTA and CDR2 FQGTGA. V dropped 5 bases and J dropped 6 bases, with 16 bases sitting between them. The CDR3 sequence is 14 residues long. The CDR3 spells CASSTGPRNAEAFF. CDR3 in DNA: TGTGCCAGCAGCACGGGTCCCCGGAATGCTGAAGCTTTCTTT.

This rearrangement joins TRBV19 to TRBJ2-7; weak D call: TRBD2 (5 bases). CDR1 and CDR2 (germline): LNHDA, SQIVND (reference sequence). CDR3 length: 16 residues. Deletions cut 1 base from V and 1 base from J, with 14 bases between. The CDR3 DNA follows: TGTGCCAGTAGTATAGCCGAGGGAGCTGGTTCCTACGAGCAGTACTTC. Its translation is CASSIAEGAGSYEQYF.